This TCR beta chain is drawn from a study of early T cells in non-severe SARS-CoV-2 infection. Attached unique molecular identifiers marked individual cDNA molecules. TCRdb recomputed calls from the 5' RACE reads with MiXCR, one row per CDR3 protein. The sample contains over 100,000 distinct CDR3 sequences, around 13% of which appear only once. Trimming took 4 bases from V and 5 from J; bases not matched to a gene: 10. The length of the CDR3 is 15 residues. Germline CDR1 is GTSNPN and CDR2 is SVGIG (reference sequence). This clonotype was observed a handful of times. Sequenced input: whole blood. This rearrangement joins TRBV30 to TRBJ2-1; 8 bases match TRBD2. This sequence was found in an adult who was a healthcare worker with PCR-confirmed SARS-CoV-2 infection or an uninfected control (not recorded which). Here the CDR3 DNA reads TGTGCCTGGAATACCGGGACTAGGTTAGACAATGAGCAGTTCTTC. This translates into CAWNTGTRLDNEQFF.